This TCR beta chain appears in the sequencing data of a study of T-cell memory formation after mild COVID-19. Study context: Clusters of TCRs were largely donor specific.

This clonotype was picked up a small number of times. Trimming removed 5 bases from V and 2 bases from J; junction bases left unmatched: 6. The CDR3 runs 16 residues. Germline loops: CDR1 SGHRS, CDR2 YFSETQ. Each CDR3 protein is one row after TCRdb ran MiXCR on the 5' RACE reads. Counted here are 410,000 or so distinct CDR3 sequences, around 22% occurring once; the ten biggest clones make up less than 15%. The receptor was derived from an adult woman who had mild COVID-19 (a few samples of this study predate the infection). Cell type and time point are not known. The chain has TRBV5-1 and TRBJ2-1; TRBD2 matches at 11 bases. Sequences were obtained from PBMCs or a T cell subset sorted from them (not recorded which). The CDR3, as DNA: TGCGCCAGCAGACTAGCGGGAGCCCCTACCTACAATGAGCAGTTCTTC. Protein product: CASRLAGAPTYNEQFF.